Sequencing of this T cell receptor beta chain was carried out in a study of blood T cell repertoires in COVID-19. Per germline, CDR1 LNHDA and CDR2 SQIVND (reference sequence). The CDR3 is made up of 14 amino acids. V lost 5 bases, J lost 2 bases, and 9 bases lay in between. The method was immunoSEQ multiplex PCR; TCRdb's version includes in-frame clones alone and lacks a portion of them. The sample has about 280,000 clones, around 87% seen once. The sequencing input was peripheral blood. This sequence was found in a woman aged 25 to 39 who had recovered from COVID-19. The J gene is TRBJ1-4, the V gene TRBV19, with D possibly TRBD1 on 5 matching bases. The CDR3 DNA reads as TGTGCCAGTAGTGAACAGGCTACTAATGAAAAACTGTTTTTT. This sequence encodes CASSEQATNEKLFF.